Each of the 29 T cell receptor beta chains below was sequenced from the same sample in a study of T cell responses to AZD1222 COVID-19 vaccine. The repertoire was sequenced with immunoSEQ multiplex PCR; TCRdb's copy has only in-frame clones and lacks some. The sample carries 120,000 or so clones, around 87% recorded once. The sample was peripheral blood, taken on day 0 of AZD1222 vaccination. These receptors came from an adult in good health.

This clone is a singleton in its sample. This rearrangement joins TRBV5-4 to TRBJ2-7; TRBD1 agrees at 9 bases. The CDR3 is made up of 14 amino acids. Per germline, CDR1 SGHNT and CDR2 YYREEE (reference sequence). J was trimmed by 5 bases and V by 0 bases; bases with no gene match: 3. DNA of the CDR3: TGTGCCAGCAGCTTGGGGGACAGGGTACACGAGCAGTACTTC. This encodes CASSLGDRVHEQYF.

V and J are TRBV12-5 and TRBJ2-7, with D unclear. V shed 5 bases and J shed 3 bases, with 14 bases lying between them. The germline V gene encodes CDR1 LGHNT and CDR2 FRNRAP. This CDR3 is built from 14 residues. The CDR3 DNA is TGTGCTAGTGGTCACGGGTGGGTCGACTACGAGCAGTACTTC. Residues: CASGHGWVDYEQYF.

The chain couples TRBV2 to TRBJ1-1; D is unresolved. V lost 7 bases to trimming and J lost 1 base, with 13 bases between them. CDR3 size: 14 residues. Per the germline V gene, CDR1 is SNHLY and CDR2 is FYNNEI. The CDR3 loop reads CASIRSPWNTEAFF. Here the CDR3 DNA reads TGTGCCAGCATCCGCTCCCCCTGGAACACTGAAGCTTTCTTT.

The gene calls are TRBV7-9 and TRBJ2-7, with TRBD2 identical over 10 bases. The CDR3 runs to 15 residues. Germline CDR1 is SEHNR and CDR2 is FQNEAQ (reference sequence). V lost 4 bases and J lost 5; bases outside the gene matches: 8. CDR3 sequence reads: CASSSPGLAMNEQYF. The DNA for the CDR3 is TGTGCCAGCAGCTCCCCGGGACTAGCGATGAACGAGCAGTACTTC.

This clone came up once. The CDR3 DNA reads TGTGCCAGCAGTGAAGCGCCAGGGAACTATGGCTACACCTTC. Its protein product is CASSEAPGNYGYTF. The rearrangement uses TRBV6-1 and TRBJ1-2; TRBD1 is a possible D gene (5 bases). The CDR3 runs to 14 residues. Trimming removed 0 bases at V and 2 bases at J, with 7 bases between. Germline V lookup: CDR1 MNHNS, CDR2 SASEGT.

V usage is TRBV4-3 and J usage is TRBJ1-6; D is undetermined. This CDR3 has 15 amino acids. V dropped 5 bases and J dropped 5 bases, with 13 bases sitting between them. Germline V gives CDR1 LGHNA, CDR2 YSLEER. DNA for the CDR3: TGCGCCAGCAGCATACGCGGGAGCCATAATTCACCCCTCCACTTT. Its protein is CASSIRGSHNSPLHF.

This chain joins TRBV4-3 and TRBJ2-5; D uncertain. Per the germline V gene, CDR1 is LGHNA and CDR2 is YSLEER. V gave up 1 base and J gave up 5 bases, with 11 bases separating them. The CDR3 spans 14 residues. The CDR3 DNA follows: TGCGCCAGCAGCCAAGGGCCCACCAGGGAGACCCAGTACTTC. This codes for CASSQGPTRETQYF.

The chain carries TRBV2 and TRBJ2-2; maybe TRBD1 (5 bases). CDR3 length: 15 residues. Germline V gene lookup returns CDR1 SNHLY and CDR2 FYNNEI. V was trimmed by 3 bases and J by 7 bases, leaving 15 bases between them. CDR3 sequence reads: CASSDPRGLIGELFF. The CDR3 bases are TGTGCCAGCAGTGACCCTAGGGGTTTAATCGGGGAGCTGTTTTTT.

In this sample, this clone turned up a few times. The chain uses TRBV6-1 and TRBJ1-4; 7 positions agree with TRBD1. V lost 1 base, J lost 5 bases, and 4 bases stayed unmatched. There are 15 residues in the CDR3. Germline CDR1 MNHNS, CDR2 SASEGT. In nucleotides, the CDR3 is TGTGCCAGCAGTGAAGTGGGACAGCTGAATGAAAAACTGTTTTTT. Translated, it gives CASSEVGQLNEKLFF.

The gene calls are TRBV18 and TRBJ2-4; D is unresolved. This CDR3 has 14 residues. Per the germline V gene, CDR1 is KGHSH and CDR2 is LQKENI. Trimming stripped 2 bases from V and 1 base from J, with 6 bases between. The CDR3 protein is CASSPGLAKNIQYF. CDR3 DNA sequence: TGTGCCAGCTCACCAGGCCTGGCCAAAAACATTCAGTACTTC. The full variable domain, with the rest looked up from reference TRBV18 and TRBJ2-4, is NAGVMQNPRHLVRRRGQEARLRCSPMKGHSHVYWYRQLPEEGLKFMVYLQKENIIDESGMPKERFSAEFPKEGPSILRIQQVVRGDSAAYFCASSPGLAKNIQYFGAGTRLSVL.

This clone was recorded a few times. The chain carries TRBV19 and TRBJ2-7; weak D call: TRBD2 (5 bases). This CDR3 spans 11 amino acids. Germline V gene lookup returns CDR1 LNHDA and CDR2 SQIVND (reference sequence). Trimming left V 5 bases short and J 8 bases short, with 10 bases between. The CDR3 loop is CASSPGWKQYF. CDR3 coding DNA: TGTGCCAGTAGTCCGGGATGGAAGCAGTACTTC.

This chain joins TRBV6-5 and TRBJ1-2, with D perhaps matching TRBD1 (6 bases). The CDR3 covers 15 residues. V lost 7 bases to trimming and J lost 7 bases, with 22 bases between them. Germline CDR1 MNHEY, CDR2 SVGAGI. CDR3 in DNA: TGTGCCAGCAACTCAGGGGCCCGAACTTTGAGTGGCTACACCTTC. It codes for CASNSGARTLSGYTF.

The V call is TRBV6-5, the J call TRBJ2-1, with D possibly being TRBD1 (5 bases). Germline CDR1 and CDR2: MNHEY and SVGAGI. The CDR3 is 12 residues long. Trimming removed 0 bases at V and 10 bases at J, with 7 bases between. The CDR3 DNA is TGTGCCAGCAGTTACTCAGGGGTAGAGCAGTTCTTC. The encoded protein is CASSYSGVEQFF.

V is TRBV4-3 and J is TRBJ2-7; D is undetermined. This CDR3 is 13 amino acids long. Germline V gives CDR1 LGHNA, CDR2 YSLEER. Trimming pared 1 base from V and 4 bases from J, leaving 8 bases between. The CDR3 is CASSQGRNYEQYF. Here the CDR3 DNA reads TGCGCCAGCAGCCAAGGCAGAAATTACGAGCAGTACTTC.

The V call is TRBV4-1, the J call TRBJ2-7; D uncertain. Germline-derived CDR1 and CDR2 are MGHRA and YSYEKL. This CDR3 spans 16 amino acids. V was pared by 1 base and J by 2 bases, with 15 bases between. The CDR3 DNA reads TGCGCCAGCAGCCAAGCTGATCTTTTTTTAACCTACGAGCAGTACTTC. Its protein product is CASSQADLFLTYEQYF.

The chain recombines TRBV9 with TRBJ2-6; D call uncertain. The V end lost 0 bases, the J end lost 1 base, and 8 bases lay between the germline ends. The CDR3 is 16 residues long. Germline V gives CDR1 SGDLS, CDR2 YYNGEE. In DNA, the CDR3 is TGTGCCAGCAGCGTAGCTTGGCGATCTGGGGCCAACGTCCTGACTTTC. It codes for CASSVAWRSGANVLTF.

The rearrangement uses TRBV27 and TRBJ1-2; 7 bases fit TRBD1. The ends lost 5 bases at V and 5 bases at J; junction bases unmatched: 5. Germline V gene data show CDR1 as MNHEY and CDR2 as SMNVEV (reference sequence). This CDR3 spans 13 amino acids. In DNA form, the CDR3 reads TGTGCCAGCAGTAAGACACAGGGGTATGGCTACACCTTC. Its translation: CASSKTQGYGYTF.

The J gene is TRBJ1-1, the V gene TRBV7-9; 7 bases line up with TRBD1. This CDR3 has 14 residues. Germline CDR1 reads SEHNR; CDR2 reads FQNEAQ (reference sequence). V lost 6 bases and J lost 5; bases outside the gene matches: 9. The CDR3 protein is CASSPQGERTEAFF. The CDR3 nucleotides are TGTGCCAGCAGTCCGCAGGGGGAACGGACTGAAGCTTTCTTT.

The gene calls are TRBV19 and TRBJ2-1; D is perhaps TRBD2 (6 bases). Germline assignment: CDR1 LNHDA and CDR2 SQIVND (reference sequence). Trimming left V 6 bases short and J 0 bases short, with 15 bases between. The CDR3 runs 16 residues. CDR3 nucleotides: TGTGCCAGTAGGGACCTTAGCGGAAGCTCCTACAATGAGCAGTTCTTC. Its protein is CASRDLSGSSYNEQFF.

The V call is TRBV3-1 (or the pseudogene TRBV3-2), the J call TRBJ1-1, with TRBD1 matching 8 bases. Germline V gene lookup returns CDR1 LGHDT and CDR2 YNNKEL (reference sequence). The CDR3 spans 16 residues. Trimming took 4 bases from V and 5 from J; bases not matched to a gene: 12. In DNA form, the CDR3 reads TGTGCCAGCAGCCCTCGGGACAGGTGGGATGTTACTGAAGCTTTCTTT. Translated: CASSPRDRWDVTEAFF.

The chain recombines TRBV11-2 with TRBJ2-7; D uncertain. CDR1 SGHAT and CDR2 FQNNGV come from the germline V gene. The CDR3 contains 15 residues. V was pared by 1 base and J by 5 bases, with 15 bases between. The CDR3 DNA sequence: TGTGCCAGCAGCTTAGTTTTACCAGGAACCGACGAGCAGTACTTC. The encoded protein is CASSLVLPGTDEQYF.

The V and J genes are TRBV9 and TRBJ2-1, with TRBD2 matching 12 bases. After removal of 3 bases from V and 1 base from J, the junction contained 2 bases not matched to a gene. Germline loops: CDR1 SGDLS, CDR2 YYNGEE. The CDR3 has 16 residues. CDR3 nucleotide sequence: TGTGCCAGCAGCGGCCTAGCGGGGGGGTCCTACAATGAGCAGTTCTTC. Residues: CASSGLAGGSYNEQFF.

For the CDR3, the DNA is TGTGCCAGCAGTTTTAAGGGCTATGGCTACACCTTC. Its translation is CASSFKGYGYTF. The J gene is TRBJ1-2, the V gene TRBV28; D is unclear. CDR1 and CDR2 from the germline V gene are MDHEN and SYDVKM. V shed 3 bases and J shed 4 bases, with 6 bases lying between them. The CDR3 is 12 amino acids.

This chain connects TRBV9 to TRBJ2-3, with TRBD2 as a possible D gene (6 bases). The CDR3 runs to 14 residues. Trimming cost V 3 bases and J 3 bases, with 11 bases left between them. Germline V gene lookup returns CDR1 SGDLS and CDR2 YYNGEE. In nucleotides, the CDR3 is TGTGCCAGCAGCGCTCGACTAGATACAGATACGCAGTATTTT. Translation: CASSARLDTDTQYF. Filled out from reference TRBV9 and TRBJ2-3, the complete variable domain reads DSGVTQTPKHLITATGQRVTLRCSPRSGDLSVYWYQQSLDQGLQFLIQYYNGEERAKGNILERFSAQQFPDLHSELNLSSLELGDSALYFCASSARLDTDTQYFGPGTRLTVL.

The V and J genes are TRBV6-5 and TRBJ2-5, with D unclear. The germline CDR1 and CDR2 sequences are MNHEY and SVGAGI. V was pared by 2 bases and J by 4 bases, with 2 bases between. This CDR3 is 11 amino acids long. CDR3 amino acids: CASSYGETQYF. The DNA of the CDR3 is TGTGCCAGCAGTTACGGAGAGACCCAGTACTTC.

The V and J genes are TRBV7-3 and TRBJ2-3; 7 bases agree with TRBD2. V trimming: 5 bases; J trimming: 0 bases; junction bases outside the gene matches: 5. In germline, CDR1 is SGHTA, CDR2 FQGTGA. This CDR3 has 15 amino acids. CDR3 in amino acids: CASSPGLSSTDTQYF. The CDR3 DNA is TGTGCCAGCAGCCCGGGACTATCTAGCACAGATACGCAGTATTTT.

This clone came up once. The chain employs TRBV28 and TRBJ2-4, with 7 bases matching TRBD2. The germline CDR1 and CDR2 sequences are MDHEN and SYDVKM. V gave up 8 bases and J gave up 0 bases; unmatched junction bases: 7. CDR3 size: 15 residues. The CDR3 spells CASWGREVAKNIQYF. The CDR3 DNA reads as TGTGCCAGCTGGGGGAGGGAGGTAGCCAAAAACATTCAGTACTTC.

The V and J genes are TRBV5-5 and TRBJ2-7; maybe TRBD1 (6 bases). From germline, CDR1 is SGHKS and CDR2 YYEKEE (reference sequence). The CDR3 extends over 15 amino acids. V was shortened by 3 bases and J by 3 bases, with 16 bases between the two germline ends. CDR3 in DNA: TGTGCCAGCAGCTGGAGGACAGCTTATTACTACGAGCAGTACTTC. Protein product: CASSWRTAYYYEQYF. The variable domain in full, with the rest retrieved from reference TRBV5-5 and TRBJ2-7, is DAGVTQSPTHLIKTRGQQVTLRCSPISGHKSVSWYQQVLGQGPQFIFQYYEKEERGRGNFPDRFSARQFPNYSSELNVNALLLGDSALYLCASSWRTAYYYEQYFGPGTRLTVT.

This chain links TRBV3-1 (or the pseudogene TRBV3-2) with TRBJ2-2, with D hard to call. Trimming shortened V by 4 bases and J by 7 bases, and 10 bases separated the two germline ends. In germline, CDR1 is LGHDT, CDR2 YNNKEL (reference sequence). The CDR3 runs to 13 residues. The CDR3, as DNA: TGTGCCAGCAGCCCTATCCTAGGCGGGGAGCTGTTTTTT. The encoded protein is CASSPILGGELFF.